This TCR beta chain was found in a study of vaccination effects on CD4 cells after COVID-19. Prior to sequencing, the ViraFEST assay stimulated PBMC with viral peptide pools, which expanded the antigen-specific CD4+ T cells. The culture ran for 10 days, and then CD4+ T cells were isolated. People in the vaccine group had not been infected with SARS-CoV-2 before, and their nucleocapsid antibodies were negative. Libraries were prepared by immunoSEQ multiplex PCR; TCRdb keeps only in-frame clonotypes and omits some of them. The table records under 45,000 clones, approximately 80% of them present only once. The germline CDR1 and CDR2 sequences are SGHTS and YDEGEE. The CDR3 consists of 15 residues. With 7 bases clipped from V and 2 bases from J, the junction kept 9 bases outside the gene matches. This clone appeared a single time. Antigen: not known.

The sequencing here drew on CD4+ T cells from PBMCs cultured with HCoV-NL63 spike peptides, taken before COVID-19 vaccination. The rearrangement joins TRBV5-8 to TRBJ1-5, with TRBD1 matching 7 bases. This clonotype was obtained from a human donor who received a COVID-19 vaccine. CDR3 protein: CASLFGGGGNQPQHF. In nucleotides, the CDR3 is TGTGCCAGCCTCTTCGGAGGGGGCGGCAATCAGCCCCAGCATTTT.